The 22 T cell receptor beta chains below were found in one sample sequenced in a study of regulatory T cells in long-lasting Graves disease. The time point is: newly diagnosed GD, antithyroid drugs for less than 3 months. Researchers made the TCR library from RNA that was extracted from PBMCs. Construction of the TCR beta libraries employed iRepertoire HTBI primers in conjunction with Arm-PCR of CDR3 regions. Each CDR3 protein gets one entry after TCRdb re-called the multiplex PCR reads with MiXCR. The sample holds about 400,000 distinct CDR3 sequences, over 14% seen once. The same sample was also studied in work on T cells in Graves' hyperthyroidism and ophthalmopathy.

The sequences come from peripheral blood mononuclear cells (PBMCs), collected at new diagnosis, from a patient treated with antithyroid drugs. All receptors derive from a middle-aged woman with Graves disease.

This clonotype was seen many times. V usage is TRBV30 and J usage is TRBJ1-1; D may be TRBD1 (5 bases). The CDR3 covers 13 residues. Germline V gene lookup returns CDR1 GTSNPN and CDR2 SVGIG (reference sequence). The V and J ends lost 1 base and 1 base respectively, with 7 bases between them. CDR3 region: CAWSAGANTEAFF. In DNA form, the CDR3 reads TGTGCCTGGAGTGCCGGGGCGAACACTGAAGCTTTCTTT.

This clonotype was picked up many times. The chain combines TRBV7-2 with TRBJ1-1; D is uncertain. This CDR3 is 13 amino acids long. Germline assignment: CDR1 SGHTA and CDR2 FQGNSA. The V end lost 1 base, the J end lost 11 bases, and 14 bases lay between the germline ends. CDR3: CASSLGSLGGAFF. For the CDR3, the DNA is TGTGCCAGCAGCTTAGGCAGCCTCGGTGGGGCTTTCTTT. The full variable domain, with the rest looked up from reference TRBV7-2 and TRBJ1-1, is GAGVSQSPSNKVTEKGKDVELRCDPISGHTALYWYRQSLGQGLEFLIYFQGNSAPDKSGLPSDRFSAERTGGSVSTLTIQRTQQEDSAVYLCASSLGSLGGAFFGQGTRLTVV.

This clonotype has ten or more counts. The chain couples TRBV3-1 to TRBJ1-1; 8 bases align to TRBD1. The CDR3 runs to 15 residues. Germline assignment: CDR1 LGHDT and CDR2 YNNKEL (reference sequence). V lost 5 bases to trimming and J lost 4 bases; unmatched junction nucleotides: 9. As DNA, the CDR3 is TGTGCCAGCAGCGATTCAGACAGGGGAGGCACTGAAGCTTTCTTT. This encodes CASSDSDRGGTEAFF.

This clonotype has only a few counts. The chain combines TRBV10-2 with TRBJ2-3; TRBD2 agrees at 8 bases. Germline CDR1 WSHSY, CDR2 SAAADI. V gave up 0 bases and J gave up 0 bases; unmatched junction bases: 5. CDR3 length: 17 amino acids. DNA of the CDR3: TGCGCCAGCAGTGAGTCGGGGCTAGCGGGCAGCACAGATACGCAGTATTTT. Its translation is CASSESGLAGSTDTQYF.

This chain uses TRBV20-1 with TRBJ2-7; tentative D call: TRBD1 (6 bases). The V end was cut by 6 bases, the J end by 2 bases, with 17 bases between. Germline assignment: CDR1 DFQATT and CDR2 SNEGSKA (reference sequence). The CDR3 is 14 amino acids. CDR3 in amino acids: CSATTGYPTYEQYF. Written as DNA, the CDR3 is TGCAGTGCAACAACAGGGTACCCAACCTACGAGCAGTACTTC.

This clonotype was picked up many times. The chain is built from TRBV2 and TRBJ2-7; possible D gene TRBD1, 6 bases. Germline CDR1 and CDR2: SNHLY and FYNNEI. V dropped 1 base and J dropped 6 bases, with 10 bases sitting between them. The CDR3 has 13 amino acids. DNA for the CDR3: TGTGCCAGCAGTGAAGTTGTAGGGGGCGAGCAGTACTTC. The encoded protein is CASSEVVGGEQYF.

The chain links TRBV5-4 to TRBJ2-1; either TRBD1 or TRBD2 may fit D (5 bases each). Trimming left V 4 bases short and J 0 bases short, with 11 bases between. The germline CDR1 and CDR2 sequences are SGHNT and YYREEE (reference sequence). The CDR3 is 15 amino acids. As DNA, the CDR3 is TGTGCCAGCAGCGGGGGAGCGAGCTCCTACAATGAGCAGTTCTTC. This translates into CASSGGASSYNEQFF.

V usage is TRBV7-2 and J usage is TRBJ2-1, with TRBD2 matching 13 bases. CDR3 length: 15 residues. V trimming: 2 bases; J trimming: 8 bases; junction bases outside the gene matches: 3. The V gene's germline CDR1 is SGHTA and CDR2 FQGNSA. The CDR3 region is CASSLRTSGSDEQFF. CDR3 nucleotide sequence: TGTGCCAGCAGCTTAAGGACTAGCGGGAGTGATGAGCAGTTCTTC.

The sample holds one count of this clonotype. The junction departs from germline at one end; a sequencing error may be responsible. The chain employs TRBV3-1 and TRBJ1-5, with TRBD1 identical over 8 bases. This CDR3 comprises 15 residues. The germline CDR1 and CDR2 sequences are LGHDT and YNNKEL (reference sequence). The CDR3 reads CASNQRQGKNQPQHF. In DNA form, the CDR3 reads TGTGCCAGCAACCAAAGACAGGGGAAGAATCAGCCCCAGCATTTT.

A few counts support this clonotype. The chain employs TRBV5-6 and TRBJ2-3; 8 nucleotides agree with TRBD1. CDR1 is SGHDT and CDR2 is YYEEEE in the germline V gene. The CDR3 has 16 amino acids. V lost 4 bases to trimming and J lost 3 bases; unmatched junction nucleotides: 10. Here the CDR3 DNA reads TGTGCCAGCAGCAATTGGAAATACAGGGGGACAGATACGCAGTATTTT. Its translation: CASSNWKYRGTDTQYF.

The J gene is TRBJ2-2, the V gene TRBV10-1; 8 bases are a match to TRBD2. Germline loops: CDR1 WNHNN, CDR2 SYGVQD (reference sequence). This CDR3 spans 18 amino acids. V lost 3 bases to trimming and J lost 3 bases; unmatched junction nucleotides: 12. The CDR3 DNA follows: TGCGCCAGCAGTGATTTGGCCGAAGCGGGAGAATACACCGGGGAGCTGTTTTTT. Its protein is CASSDLAEAGEYTGELFF.

Details on this clonotype: Being one base from a much bigger clone, this may be a read error. The chain carries TRBV24-1 and TRBJ2-2; D remains ambiguous. Germline values: CDR1 KGHDR, CDR2 SFDVKD. This CDR3 has 13 amino acids. Between the trimmed V and J ends, which lost 7 bases and 4 bases, there was a span of 9 bases. The CDR3 here is CATSLEFTGELFF. CDR3 nucleotide sequence: TGTGCCACCAGCCTCGAGTTCACCGGGGAGCTGTTTTTT.

This clonotype was seen at least ten times. V usage is TRBV18 and J usage is TRBJ2-7; D is unclear. This CDR3 contains 12 residues. The germline CDR1 and CDR2 sequences are KGHSH and LQKENI. The V and J ends lost 8 bases and 0 bases respectively, with 8 bases between them. The CDR3 sequence: CASSDPSYEQYF. CDR3 bases: TGTGCCAGCAGTGACCCCTCCTACGAGCAGTACTTC. The full variable domain, its missing parts supplied by reference TRBV18 and TRBJ2-7, is NAGVMQNPRHLVRRRGQEARLRCSPMKGHSHVYWYRQLPEEGLKFMVYLQKENIIDESGMPKERFSAEFPKEGPSILRIQQVVRGDSAAYFCASSDPSYEQYFGPGTRLTVT.

This clonotype has ten or more counts. The J gene is TRBJ2-7, the V gene TRBV2; maybe TRBD1 (5 bases). V was pared by 7 bases and J by 0 bases, with 16 bases between. The CDR3 extends over 15 amino acids. From germline, CDR1 is SNHLY and CDR2 FYNNEI. The CDR3 nucleotides are TGTGCCAGCAACCTAAACAGGTTACCCTCCTACGAGCAGTACTTC. It encodes CASNLNRLPSYEQYF.

CDR3: CASRPRQGEQNGYTF. Written as DNA, the CDR3 is TGTGCCAGCAGGCCGAGACAGGGGGAGCAGAATGGCTACACCTTC. The chain has TRBV11-3 and TRBJ1-2, with 9 bases aligning to TRBD1. The trim removed 6 bases at V and 6 bases at J, leaving 11 bases unmatched. CDR1 and CDR2 (germline): SGHNT, YENEEA. The CDR3 has 15 residues. The full variable domain, completed using reference TRBV11-3 and TRBJ1-2, is EAGVVQSPRYKIIEKKQPVAFWCNPISGHNTLYWYLQNLGQGPELLIRYENEEAVDDSQLPKDRFSAERLKGVDSTLKIQPAELGDSAVYLCASRPRQGEQNGYTFGSGTRLTVV.

This clonotype was seen repeatedly, ten times or more. Here the CDR3 DNA reads TGTGCCTGGACGAGGGGGGCGGGTCAGCCCCAGCATTTT. It codes for CAWTRGAGQPQHF. The chain employs TRBV30 and TRBJ1-5, with D possibly matching TRBD1 (6 bases). Trimming shortened V by 4 bases and J by 6 bases, and 13 bases separated the two germline ends. The CDR3 is made up of 13 amino acids. Germline-derived CDR1 and CDR2 are GTSNPN and SVGIG (reference sequence).

This clonotype came up many times. The V call is TRBV12-3 or TRBV12-4, the J call TRBJ2-6; 8 positions agree with TRBD1. Unmatched junction bases numbered 11, after V lost 4 bases and J lost 0 bases. CDR3 length: 19 amino acids. The CDR3 DNA reads TGTGCCAGCAGTTACAGGGGGTCAAGGGGGTTCTCTGGGGCCAACGTCCTGACTTTC. Protein: CASSYRGSRGFSGANVLTF.

V gene TRBV7-9 combines with J gene TRBJ2-3; a weak D match, TRBD1 (6 bases). Germline lookup yields CDR1 SEHNR and CDR2 FQNEAQ (reference sequence). V was shortened by 5 bases and J by 0 bases, with 12 bases between the two germline ends. CDR3 length equals 15 residues. CDR3 in DNA: TGTGCCAGCAGCCTACAGGGAATTAGCACAGATACGCAGTATTTT. It is translated as CASSLQGISTDTQYF.

Many counts were recorded for this clonotype. The V call is TRBV2, the J call TRBJ2-7, with a tentative D call TRBD2 (6 bases). The CDR3 runs 15 residues. Per germline, CDR1 SNHLY and CDR2 FYNNEI. The V and J ends lost 5 bases and 0 bases respectively, with 14 bases between them. CDR3 sequence reads: CASSPTSYSSYEQYF. The CDR3 DNA is TGTGCCAGCAGTCCCACTAGCTATAGCTCCTACGAGCAGTACTTC.

In this sample, this clonotype turned up many times. The V call is TRBV2, the J call TRBJ1-4, with D perhaps matching TRBD1 (5 bases). CDR1 SNHLY and CDR2 FYNNEI come from the germline V gene. This CDR3 has 17 residues. The V end lost 5 bases, the J end lost 6 bases, and 22 bases lay between the germline ends. The DNA of the CDR3 is TGTGCCAGCAGTCGGAGGCCTACCGGGACTGCTGATGAAAAACTGTTTTTT. Translation: CASSRRPTGTADEKLFF.

This clonotype was counted ten times or more. This rearrangement joins TRBV12-3 or TRBV12-4 to TRBJ2-7, with TRBD1 identical over 9 bases. Trimming cost V 4 bases and J 5 bases; bases outside gene matches: 6. The CDR3 runs to 14 residues. The CDR3 DNA reads TGTGCCAGCAGTTCGCGGACAGGGGCCCACGAGCAGTACTTC. Amino acids: CASSSRTGAHEQYF.

This clonotype was seen a handful of times. This chain connects TRBV5-6 to TRBJ2-7; 10 bases align to TRBD1. The V and J ends lost 4 bases and 2 bases, in that order; junction bases with no gene match: 6. Germline-derived CDR1 and CDR2 are SGHDT and YYEEEE. This CDR3 is built from 15 residues. This CDR3 reads CASSVKGQGTYEQYF. In DNA form, the CDR3 reads TGTGCCAGCAGCGTCAAGGGACAGGGGACCTACGAGCAGTACTTC.